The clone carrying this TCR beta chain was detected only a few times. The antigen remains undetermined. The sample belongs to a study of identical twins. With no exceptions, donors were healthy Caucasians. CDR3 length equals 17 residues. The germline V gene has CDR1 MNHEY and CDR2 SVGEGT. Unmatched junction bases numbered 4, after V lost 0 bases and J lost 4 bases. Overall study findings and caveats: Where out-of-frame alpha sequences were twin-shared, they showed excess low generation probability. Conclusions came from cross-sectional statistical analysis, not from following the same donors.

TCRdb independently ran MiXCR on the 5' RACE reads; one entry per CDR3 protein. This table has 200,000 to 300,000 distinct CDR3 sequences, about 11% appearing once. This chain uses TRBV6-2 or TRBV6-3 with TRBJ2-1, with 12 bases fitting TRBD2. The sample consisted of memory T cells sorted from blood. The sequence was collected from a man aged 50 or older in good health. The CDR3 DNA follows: TGTGCCAGCAGTTACTCGCACGGACTAGCGGGATACAATGAGCAGTTCTTC. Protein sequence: CASSYSHGLAGYNEQFF.